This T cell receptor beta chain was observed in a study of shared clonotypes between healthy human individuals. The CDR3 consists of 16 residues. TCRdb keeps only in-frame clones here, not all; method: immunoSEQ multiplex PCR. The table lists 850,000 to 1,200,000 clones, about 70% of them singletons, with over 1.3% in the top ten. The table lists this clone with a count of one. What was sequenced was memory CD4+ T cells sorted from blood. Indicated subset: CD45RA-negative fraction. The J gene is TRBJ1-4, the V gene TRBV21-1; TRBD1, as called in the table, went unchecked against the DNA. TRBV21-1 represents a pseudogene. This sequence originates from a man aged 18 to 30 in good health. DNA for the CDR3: TGTGCCAGCAGCAAGACAGGGGGCCTCCGCCTCGAAAAACTGTTTTTT. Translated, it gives CASSKTGGLRLEKLFF.